This T cell receptor beta chain derives from a study of regulatory T cells in long-lasting Graves disease. Sample time point: newly diagnosed GD, antithyroid drugs for less than 3 months. After RNA was extracted from PBMCs, the TCR library was made from it. For TCR beta, libraries came from iRepertoire HTBI primers and Arm-PCR of CDR3 regions. TCRdb recomputed calls from the multiplex PCR reads with MiXCR, one row per CDR3 protein. The table shows 500,000 or so distinct CDR3 sequences, with 12% to 15% occurring only once. These data were likewise used in another study, on T cells in Graves' hyperthyroidism and ophthalmopathy. As that study records: Graves' hyperthyroidism was deemed stable absent ophthalmopathy progression within 18 months. In the first-round RT-PCR of the TCR CDR3, the HTBI primer set was used. In validation, the model predicted ophthalmopathy. These predictions came a median about 6.2 months before onset.

The sequencing here drew on peripheral blood mononuclear cells (PBMCs), taken at new diagnosis, from a patient treated with antithyroid drugs. This sequence originates from a woman in her 50s with Graves disease.

CDR3 sequence: CASSSAGAQAYF. CDR3 bases: TGTGCCAGCAGTTCCGCAGGGGCGCAAGCGTATTTT. The V call is TRBV6-5, the J call TRBJ2-3; a possible D gene is TRBD1 (6 bases). V lost 4 bases and J lost 14, with 16 bases in between. CDR1 MNHEY and CDR2 SVGAGI come from the germline V gene. This CDR3 contains 12 residues.